This entry lists 20 T cell receptor beta chains sequenced from one sample in a study of CD8 T cells in ankylosing spondylitis. TCRdb called the 5' RACE reads again in MiXCR, with one record for every CDR3 protein. The profile covers hundreds of thousands of distinct CDR3 sequences, with about 10% appearing a single time and about 19% taken by the ten largest. Material for sequencing was blood, either unsorted or a sorted T cell fraction (not recorded which). The receptors shown here come from a male donor with ankylosing spondylitis or in good health (not recorded which).

This clonotype appeared many times. The chain combines TRBV7-2 with TRBJ2-4; TRBD2 aligns across 7 bases. J was trimmed by 5 bases and V by 3 bases; bases with no gene match: 7. The CDR3 spans 15 residues. Germline CDR1 reads SGHTA; CDR2 reads FQGNSA. CDR3 protein: CASSLLVGGENIQYF. As DNA, the CDR3 is TGTGCCAGCAGCTTGCTGGTGGGGGGGGAAAACATTCAGTACTTC.

At least ten counts were recorded for this clonotype. V and J are TRBV12-3 or TRBV12-4 and TRBJ2-3, with D hard to call. Trimming cost V 5 bases and J 3 bases, with 6 bases left between them. The CDR3 length is 12 residues. This CDR3 is CASSTYTDTQYF. The CDR3 DNA sequence: TGTGCCAGCAGTACCTATACAGATACGCAGTATTTT.

The chain combines TRBV20-1 with TRBJ1-4; a possible D gene is TRBD1 (5 bases). Germline assignment: CDR1 DFQATT and CDR2 SNEGSKA (reference sequence). V shed 6 bases and J shed 0 bases, with 14 bases lying between them. This CDR3 is 15 amino acids long. CDR3 in amino acids: CSATRQSATNEKLFF. The CDR3 DNA sequence: TGCAGTGCCACCAGACAGTCTGCAACTAATGAAAAACTGTTTTTT.

This clonotype was detected many times. V and J are TRBV20-1 and TRBJ2-1; possibly TRBD2 for D (6 bases). Germline loops: CDR1 DFQATT, CDR2 SNEGSKA (reference sequence). CDR3 length equals 16 residues. Deletions cut 7 bases from V and 3 bases from J, with 22 bases between. CDR3 DNA: TGCAGTGGGAGTAGGAGGGCCCTTGGCTACTACAATGAGCAGTTCTTC. It encodes CSGSRRALGYYNEQFF.

In this sample, this clonotype turned up many times. The V call is TRBV5-6, the J call TRBJ1-5; TRBD1 matches at 8 bases. This CDR3 contains 16 residues. CDR1 SGHDT and CDR2 YYEEEE come from the germline V gene. V shed 1 base and J 3 bases; nucleotides not matched to a gene: 6. The CDR3 DNA reads as TGTGCCAGCAGCTTGCGGGACAGGTTATACAATCAGCCCCAGCATTTT. It is translated as CASSLRDRLYNQPQHF.

V gene TRBV5-6 combines with J gene TRBJ1-3; D ambiguous. CDR1 is SGHDT, CDR2 YYEEEE, per germline. CDR3 length equals 15 residues. Trimming shortened V by 0 bases and J by 0 bases, and 7 bases separated the two germline ends. Here the CDR3 reads CASSLDPYSGNTIYF. Here the CDR3 DNA reads TGTGCCAGCAGCTTGGATCCCTACTCTGGAAACACCATATATTTT.

This clonotype appeared many times. The chain is built from TRBV28 and TRBJ2-1, with 13 bases identical to TRBD2. V dropped 6 bases and J dropped 8; count of bases not matched to a gene: 7. The CDR3 has 15 residues. Germline V gene sequence: CDR1 MDHEN, CDR2 SYDVKM. CDR3 nucleotide sequence: TGTGCCAGCAGACCTACTAGCGGGGGGGCCCATGAGCAGTTCTTC. Translation: CASRPTSGGAHEQFF.

This clonotype occurred many times. The V gene is TRBV12-3 or TRBV12-4, the J gene TRBJ2-7; 9 positions agree with TRBD2. CDR3 length equals 12 residues. V gave up 3 bases and J gave up 7 bases; unmatched junction bases: 1. The CDR3 region has the DNA TGTGCCAGCAGTTTCGCGGGAGGGGAGCAGTACTTC. Protein: CASSFAGGEQYF.

The chain carries TRBV15 and TRBJ2-3, with D possibly TRBD2 on 6 matching bases. Germline CDR1 reads LNHNV; CDR2 reads YYDKDF (reference sequence). Trimming shortened V by 3 bases and J by 7 bases, and 17 bases separated the two germline ends. The CDR3 has 15 amino acids. In nucleotides, the CDR3 is TGTGCCACCAGCAGGGCGGATGCCGGGGACTATACGCAGTATTTT. This gives the protein CATSRADAGDYTQYF.

The chain links TRBV5-1 to TRBJ2-1; D perhaps matches TRBD2 (5 bases). CDR3 length: 12 amino acids. The V end was cut by 4 bases, the J end by 10 bases, with 12 bases between. Germline loops: CDR1 SGHRS, CDR2 YFSETQ. CDR3 amino acids: CASSPPEEEQFF. CDR3 bases: TGCGCCAGCAGCCCCCCGGAGGAGGAGCAGTTCTTC. Complete variable domain (other parts from reference TRBV5-1 and TRBJ2-1): KAGVTQTPRYLIKTRGQQVTLSCSPISGHRSVSWYQQTPGQGLQFLFEYFSETQRNKGNFPGRFSGRQFSNSRSEMNVSTLELGDSALYLCASSPPEEEQFFGPGTRLTVL.

This clonotype was picked up many times. CDR3 nucleotides: TGCGCCAGCAGCCCTGGGACTAGAAACACCGGGGAGCTGTTTTTT. Translating it yields CASSPGTRNTGELFF. The chain recombines TRBV5-1 with TRBJ2-2, with 8 bases aligning to TRBD2. The length of the CDR3 is 15 residues. J lost 2 bases, V lost 4 bases, and 4 bases had no gene match. CDR1 and CDR2 (germline): SGHRS, YFSETQ.

There are many counts of this clonotype. The chain has TRBV20-1 and TRBJ2-7; a weak D match, TRBD1 (6 bases). The length of the CDR3 is 12 residues. V shed 5 bases and J shed 3 bases, with 11 bases lying between them. Germline CDR1 and CDR2: DFQATT and SNEGSKA (reference sequence). CDR3 bases: TGCAGTGCTCCCCGAGGGGGCTACGAGCAGTACTTC. Its translation: CSAPRGGYEQYF.

The chain employs TRBV5-1 and TRBJ2-7; D is uncertain. The V end lost 1 base, the J end lost 5 bases, and 13 bases lay between the germline ends. Germline-derived CDR1 and CDR2 are SGHRS and YFSETQ. The CDR3 length is 14 residues. The CDR3 DNA sequence: TGCGCCAGCAGCTTGCGAGCAGAACGTCACGAGCAGTACTTC. Translating it yields CASSLRAERHEQYF.

The sample holds a few counts of this clonotype. The chain employs TRBV2 and TRBJ1-2, with a possible D match to TRBD1 (5 bases). V lost 6 bases and J lost 5, with 13 bases in between. The CDR3 runs to 13 residues. Germline CDR1 SNHLY, CDR2 FYNNEI. The chain's CDR3 is CASRGVDVYGYTF. The CDR3, as DNA: TGTGCCAGCAGAGGGGTGGATGTTTATGGCTACACCTTC.

The table lists this clonotype with a few counts. Here the CDR3 DNA reads TGCGCCAGCGCAAAGACTAGCAGCTCCTACGAGCAGTACTTC. Encoded protein: CASAKTSSSYEQYF. The chain recombines TRBV5-1 with TRBJ2-7; the match to TRBD2 covers 7 bases. Germline CDR1 and CDR2: SGHRS and YFSETQ. CDR3 length: 14 residues. V shed 7 bases and J 0 bases; nucleotides not matched to a gene: 7.

This clonotype was recorded many times. At one boundary the junction diverges from the germline segment, which might be a read error. The chain carries TRBV5-1 and TRBJ2-1, with D possibly matching TRBD2 (5 bases). CDR3 length: 13 residues. CDR1 and CDR2 (germline): SGHRS, YFSETQ. The CDR3 is CASTEGGGNEQFF. The CDR3 DNA reads as TGCGCTAGCACCGAGGGTGGCGGCAATGAGCAGTTCTTC.

This sequence joins TRBV4-2 and TRBJ1-2; D is unclear. In germline, CDR1 is LGHNA, CDR2 YNFKEQ. The CDR3 is 14 amino acids. The CDR3 loop is CGSAGPSYNYGYTF. The CDR3 bases are TGTGGGAGTGCAGGCCCTTCTTATAACTATGGCTACACCTTC.

The CDR3 sequence is CASSHHTQTEAFF. Written as DNA, the CDR3 is TGTGCCAGCAGCCACCATACCCAGACGGAAGCTTTCTTT. This rearrangement joins TRBV7-8 to TRBJ1-1, with D hard to call. The V and J ends lost 5 bases and 8 bases respectively, with 15 bases between them. This CDR3 has 13 amino acids. The germline CDR1 and CDR2 sequences are SGHVS and FQNEAQ. Based on the CDR3 plus reference TRBV7-8 and TRBJ1-1, the full variable domain is GAGVSQSPRYKVAKRGQDVALRCDPISGHVSLFWYQQALGQGPEFLTYFQNEAQLDKSGLPSDRFFAERPEGSVSTLKIQRTQQEDSAVYLCASSHHTQTEAFFGQGTRLTVV.

This clonotype was observed a handful of times. J is TRBJ2-1 and V is TRBV7-8; 7 nucleotides match TRBD2. V dropped 4 bases and J dropped 5; count of bases not matched to a gene: 8. CDR1 is SGHVS and CDR2 is FQNEAQ in the germline V gene. This CDR3 has 15 residues. In nucleotides, the CDR3 is TGTGCCAGCAGCTGGGGCAGCGGGGCAGACAATGAGCAGTTCTTC. This encodes CASSWGSGADNEQFF.

This clonotype was seen a few times. The chain carries TRBV4-2 and TRBJ2-1; 9 nucleotides match TRBD2. Germline V CDR1 and CDR2: LGHNA, YNFKEQ. The ends lost 0 bases at V and 7 bases at J; junction bases unmatched: 10. The CDR3 is 17 amino acids. CDR3 amino acids: CASSQDWAGGGLNEQFF. Here the CDR3 DNA reads TGTGCCAGCAGCCAAGATTGGGCGGGGGGGGGCCTGAATGAGCAGTTCTTC.